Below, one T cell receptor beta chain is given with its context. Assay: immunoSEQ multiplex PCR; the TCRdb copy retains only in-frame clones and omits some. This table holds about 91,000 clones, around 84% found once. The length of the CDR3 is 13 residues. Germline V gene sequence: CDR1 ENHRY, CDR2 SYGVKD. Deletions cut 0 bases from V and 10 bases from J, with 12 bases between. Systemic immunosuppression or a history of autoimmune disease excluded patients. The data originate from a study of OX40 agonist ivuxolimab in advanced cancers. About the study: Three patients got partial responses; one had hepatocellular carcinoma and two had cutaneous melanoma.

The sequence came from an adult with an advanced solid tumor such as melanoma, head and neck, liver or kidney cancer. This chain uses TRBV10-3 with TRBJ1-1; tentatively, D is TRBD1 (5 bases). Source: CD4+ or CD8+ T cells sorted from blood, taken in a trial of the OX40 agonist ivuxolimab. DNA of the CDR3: TGTGCCATCAGTGAGTCGGATGGGCAGGGAGCTTTCTTT. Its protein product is CAISESDGQGAFF.